Below, 9 T cell receptor beta chains from the same sample are listed, as sequenced in a study of cytomegalovirus exposure and HLA in healthy donors. The PCR ran on 60 Vbeta and 13 Jbeta primers. The table came from immunoSEQ multiplex PCR; TCRdb's copy has only in-frame clones and leaves some out. The table lists about 130,000 clones, roughly 81% of them singletons. Specimen: PBMCs. These receptors originate from a woman aged 25 to 45 in good health and CMV-seronegative.

The chain has TRBV7-2 and TRBJ2-3; TRBD2 matches 9 bases. J gave up 1 base and V 1 base, and 0 bases lay outside the gene matches. Germline V gene sequence: CDR1 SGHTA, CDR2 FQGNSA. The length of the CDR3 is 15 residues. The CDR3 loop is CASSLGGGGTDTQYF. The CDR3, as DNA: TGTGCCAGCAGCTTAGGCGGGGGGGGCACAGATACGCAGTATTTT.

V and J are TRBV4-3 and TRBJ1-2, with TRBD1 matching 9 bases. The CDR3 length is 15 residues. Germline V gene lookup returns CDR1 LGHNA and CDR2 YSLEER. V gave up 3 bases and J gave up 2 bases; unmatched junction bases: 4. The chain's CDR3 is CASSHSGTGNYGYTF. In DNA, the CDR3 is TGCGCCAGCAGCCATTCCGGGACAGGGAACTATGGCTACACCTTC.

V and J are TRBV18 and TRBJ2-2; TRBD2 matches 7 bases. V trimming: 0 bases; J trimming: 4 bases; junction bases outside the gene matches: 2. CDR3 length equals 15 residues. CDR1 is KGHSH, CDR2 LQKENI, per germline. DNA for the CDR3: TGTGCCAGCTCACCACCCTCGGGAGGCACCGGGGAGCTGTTTTTT. Translating gives CASSPPSGGTGELFF.

This clone was detected only once. V usage is TRBV6-1 and J usage is TRBJ1-2, with a tentative D call TRBD1 (5 bases). The V end was cut by 7 bases, the J end by 8 bases, with 17 bases between. Germline V CDR1 and CDR2: MNHNS, SASEGT. This CDR3 has 13 residues. The CDR3 DNA reads TGTGCCAGCATCATAGGGCAGGGTAAAGGCTACACCTTC. Its translation: CASIIGQGKGYTF.

V usage is TRBV4-2 and J usage is TRBJ2-7; 7 bases match TRBD2. CDR3 length: 16 residues. V shed 0 bases and J 0 bases; nucleotides not matched to a gene: 5. Germline CDR1 LGHNA, CDR2 YNFKEQ. The CDR3 spells CASSQDAASGSYEQYF. CDR3 in DNA: TGTGCCAGCAGCCAAGATGCGGCTAGCGGCTCCTACGAGCAGTACTTC.

This clone was counted only a few times. This chain links TRBV6-5 with TRBJ1-1; D is unresolved. Per germline, CDR1 MNHEY and CDR2 SVGAGI. The CDR3 consists of 13 residues. The V gene lost 2 bases and the J gene lost 5 bases, with 9 bases spanning the gap. The CDR3: CASSYREGTEAFF. In DNA form, the CDR3 reads TGTGCCAGCAGTTACAGGGAGGGTACTGAAGCTTTCTTT.

There are a few counts of this clone. V gene TRBV7-3 combines with J gene TRBJ2-1; perhaps TRBD2 as D (6 bases). Germline-derived CDR1 and CDR2 are SGHTA and FQGTGA. V was pared by 1 base and J by 6 bases, with 10 bases between. The CDR3 consists of 14 residues. The CDR3 nucleotides are TGTGCCAGCAGCTTAAGCGGGGCTGGCAATGAGCAGTTCTTC. Protein product: CASSLSGAGNEQFF. The full variable domain, completed using reference TRBV7-3 and TRBJ2-1, is GAGVSQTPSNKVTEKGKYVELRCDPISGHTALYWYRQSLGQGPEFLIYFQGTGAADDSGLPNDRFFAVRPEGSVSTLKIQRTERGDSAVYLCASSLSGAGNEQFFGPGTRLTVL.

Worth noting for this clone: At one end the junction does not follow the germline gene, possibly because of a read error. V gene TRBV7-9 combines with J gene TRBJ1-2, with a tentative D call TRBD1 (6 bases). The CDR3 loop spans 13 amino acids. CDR1 and CDR2 from the germline V gene are SEHNR and FQNEAQ (reference sequence). CDR3 bases: TGTTCCAGCAACTTGAACAGGGCGTATGGCTACACCTTC. Translated, it gives CSSNLNRAYGYTF.

The chain joins TRBV9 to TRBJ2-5, with 8 bases that match TRBD2. From germline, CDR1 is SGDLS and CDR2 YYNGEE. The CDR3 sequence is 15 residues long. The junction had 9 bases not matched to a gene; V was cut back by 3 bases and J by 5 bases. The CDR3 sequence: CASSDSGGPLETQYF. CDR3 bases: TGTGCCAGCAGCGACTCGGGGGGGCCCCTGGAGACCCAGTACTTC.